This T cell receptor beta chain was obtained from a study of T cell responses to AZD1222 COVID-19 vaccine. Losses at the gene ends were 2 bases for V and 1 base for J; bases not matched to a gene: 5. This CDR3 region has 16 residues. Germline-derived CDR1 and CDR2 are SGHDT and YYEEEE. Data came from immunoSEQ multiplex PCR; TCRdb stores just in-frame clones and leaves some out. The sample consists of roughly 140,000 clones, around 94% of them appearing once. This clonotype was obtained from an adult who had recovered from COVID-19. The chain employs TRBV5-6 and TRBJ1-4, with 7 bases fitting TRBD1. The starting material was peripheral blood, obtained after recovery from COVID-19. The CDR3 region is CASSFRTGETNEKLFF. CDR3 coding DNA: TGTGCCAGCAGCTTTAGGACAGGCGAAACTAATGAAAAACTGTTTTTT.